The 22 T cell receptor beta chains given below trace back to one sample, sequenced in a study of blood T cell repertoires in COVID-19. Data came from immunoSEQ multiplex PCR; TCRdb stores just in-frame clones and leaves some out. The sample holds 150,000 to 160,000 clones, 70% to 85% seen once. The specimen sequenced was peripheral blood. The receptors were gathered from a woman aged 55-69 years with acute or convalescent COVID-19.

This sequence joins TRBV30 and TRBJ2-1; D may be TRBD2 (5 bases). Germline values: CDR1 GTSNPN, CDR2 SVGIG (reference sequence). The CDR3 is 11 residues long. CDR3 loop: CARGNYNEQFF. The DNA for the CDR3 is TGTGCGAGAGGGAACTACAATGAGCAGTTCTTC. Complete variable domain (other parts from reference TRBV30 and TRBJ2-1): SQTIHQWPATLVQPVGSPLSLECTVEGTSNPNLYWYRQAAGRGLQLLFYSVGIGQISSEVPQNLSASRPQDRQFILSSKKLLLSDSGFYLCARGNYNEQFFGPGTRLTVL.

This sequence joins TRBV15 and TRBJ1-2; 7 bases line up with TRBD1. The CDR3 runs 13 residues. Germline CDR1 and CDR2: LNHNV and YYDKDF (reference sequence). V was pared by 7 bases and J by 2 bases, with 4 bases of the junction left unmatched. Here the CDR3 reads CATTQGDNYGYTF. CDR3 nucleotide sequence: TGTGCCACCACCCAGGGGGACAACTATGGCTACACCTTC.

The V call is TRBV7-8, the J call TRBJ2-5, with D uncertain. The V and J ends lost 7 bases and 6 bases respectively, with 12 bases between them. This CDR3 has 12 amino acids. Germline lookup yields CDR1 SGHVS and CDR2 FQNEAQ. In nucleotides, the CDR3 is TGTGCCAGCACCAACAGCCCCCAGACCCAGTACTTC. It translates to CASTNSPQTQYF.

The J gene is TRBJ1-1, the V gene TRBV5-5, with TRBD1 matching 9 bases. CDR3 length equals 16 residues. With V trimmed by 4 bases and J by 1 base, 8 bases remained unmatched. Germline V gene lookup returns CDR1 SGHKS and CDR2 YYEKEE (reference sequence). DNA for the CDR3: TGTGCCAGCAGCGGAGGACAGGGGTCGCCGAACACTGAAGCTTTCTTT. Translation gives CASSGGQGSPNTEAFF.

The CDR3: CASSRMDRGSSQPQHF. The CDR3 region has the DNA TGTGCCAGCAGTCGAATGGACAGGGGATCGAGTCAGCCCCAGCATTTT. This chain connects TRBV27 to TRBJ1-5; 9 bases line up with TRBD1. With V trimmed by 5 bases and J by 6 bases, 11 bases remained unmatched. Germline CDR1 MNHEY, CDR2 SMNVEV (reference sequence). This CDR3 is 16 amino acids long.

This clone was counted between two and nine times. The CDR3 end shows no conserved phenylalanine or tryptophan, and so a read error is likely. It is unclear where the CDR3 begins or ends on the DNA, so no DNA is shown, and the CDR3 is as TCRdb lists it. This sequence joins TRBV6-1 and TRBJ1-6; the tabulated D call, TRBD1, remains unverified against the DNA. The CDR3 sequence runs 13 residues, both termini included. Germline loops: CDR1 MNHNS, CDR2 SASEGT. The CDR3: CASSEAQRDRVFQ.

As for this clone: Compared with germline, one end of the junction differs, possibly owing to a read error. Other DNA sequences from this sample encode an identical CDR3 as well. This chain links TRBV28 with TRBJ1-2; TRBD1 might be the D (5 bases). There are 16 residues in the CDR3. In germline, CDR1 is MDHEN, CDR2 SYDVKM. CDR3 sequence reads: CASSLYLTEAFYGYTF. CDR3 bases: TGTGCCAGCAGTTTATATTTGACAGAAGCATTCTATGGCTATACCTTC.

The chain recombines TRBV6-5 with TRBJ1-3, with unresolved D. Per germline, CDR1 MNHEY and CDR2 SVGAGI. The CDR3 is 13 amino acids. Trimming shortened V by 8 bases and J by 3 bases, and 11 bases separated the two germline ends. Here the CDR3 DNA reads TGTGCCAGCTTTCGGGTTGGTGGAAACACCATATATTTT. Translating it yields CASFRVGGNTIYF.

The DNA for the CDR3 is TGTGCCAGCAGTGCTCGGGACTACCGGGACACAGATACGCAGTATTTT. It codes for CASSARDYRDTDTQYF. The rearrangement uses TRBV27 and TRBJ2-3, with 7 bases matching TRBD2. The J segment lost 2 bases and the V segment lost 5 bases, leaving 10 bases of the junction unmatched. Germline V CDR1 and CDR2: MNHEY, SMNVEV (reference sequence). The CDR3 covers 16 residues.

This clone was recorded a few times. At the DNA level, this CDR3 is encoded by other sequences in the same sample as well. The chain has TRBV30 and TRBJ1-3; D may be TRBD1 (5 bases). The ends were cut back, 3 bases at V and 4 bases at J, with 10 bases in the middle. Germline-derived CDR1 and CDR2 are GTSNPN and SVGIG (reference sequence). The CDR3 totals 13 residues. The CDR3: CAWRQGGGNTIYF. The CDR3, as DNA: TGTGCCTGGAGGCAGGGAGGAGGAAACACCATATATTTT.

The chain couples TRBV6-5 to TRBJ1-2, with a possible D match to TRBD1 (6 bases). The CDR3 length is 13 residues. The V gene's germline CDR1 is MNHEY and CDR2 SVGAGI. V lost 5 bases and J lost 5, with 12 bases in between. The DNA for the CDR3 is TGTGCCAGCAGTCAGGGAGGGGGTTATGGCTACACCTTC. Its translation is CASSQGGGYGYTF.

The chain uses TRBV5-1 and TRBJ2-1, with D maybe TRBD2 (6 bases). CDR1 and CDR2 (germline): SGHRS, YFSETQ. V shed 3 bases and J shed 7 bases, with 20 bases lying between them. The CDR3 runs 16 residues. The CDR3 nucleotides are TGCGCCAGCAGCTCGGGCGGGGCCTCCCCGAGGAATGAGCAGTTCTTC. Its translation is CASSSGGASPRNEQFF.

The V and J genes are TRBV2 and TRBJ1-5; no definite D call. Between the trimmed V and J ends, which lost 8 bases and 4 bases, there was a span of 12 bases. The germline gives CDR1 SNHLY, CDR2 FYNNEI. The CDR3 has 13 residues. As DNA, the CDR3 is TGTGCCAGCCAAACAACTACTAATCAGCCCCAGCATTTT. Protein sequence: CASQTTTNQPQHF.

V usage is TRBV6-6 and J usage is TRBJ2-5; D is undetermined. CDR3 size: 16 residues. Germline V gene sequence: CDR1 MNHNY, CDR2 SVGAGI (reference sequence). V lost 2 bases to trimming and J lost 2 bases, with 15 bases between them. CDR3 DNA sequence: TGTGCCAGCAGTTACCCCGACAACCTGAGACAAGAGACCCAGTACTTC. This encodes CASSYPDNLRQETQYF.

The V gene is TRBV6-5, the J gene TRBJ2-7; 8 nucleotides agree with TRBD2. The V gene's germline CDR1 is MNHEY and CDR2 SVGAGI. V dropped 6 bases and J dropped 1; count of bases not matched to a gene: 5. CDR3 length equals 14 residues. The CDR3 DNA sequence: TGTGCCAGCAGGCCCGGACTAGCATCCTACGAGCAGTACTTC. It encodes CASRPGLASYEQYF.

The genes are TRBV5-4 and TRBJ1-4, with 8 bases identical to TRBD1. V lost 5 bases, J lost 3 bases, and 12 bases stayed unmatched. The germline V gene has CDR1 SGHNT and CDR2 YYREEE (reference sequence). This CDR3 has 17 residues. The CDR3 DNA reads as TGTGCCAGCAGTCTTTACCAGGGGGCGTTATCTAATGAAAAACTGTTTTTT. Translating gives CASSLYQGALSNEKLFF.

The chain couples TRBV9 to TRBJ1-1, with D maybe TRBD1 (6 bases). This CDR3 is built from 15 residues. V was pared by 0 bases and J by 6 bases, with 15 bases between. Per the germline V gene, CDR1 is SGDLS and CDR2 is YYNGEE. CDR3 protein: CASSVGAAGTPEAFF. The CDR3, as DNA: TGTGCCAGCAGCGTAGGAGCCGCCGGGACACCTGAAGCTTTCTTT.

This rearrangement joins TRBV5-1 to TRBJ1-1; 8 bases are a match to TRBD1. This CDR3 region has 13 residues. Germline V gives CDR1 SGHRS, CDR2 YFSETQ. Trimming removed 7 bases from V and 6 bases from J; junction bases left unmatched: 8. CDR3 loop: CASQGAEHSEAFF. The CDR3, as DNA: TGCGCCAGCCAGGGGGCGGAACACTCTGAAGCTTTCTTT. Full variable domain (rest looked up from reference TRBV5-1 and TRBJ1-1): KAGVTQTPRYLIKTRGQQVTLSCSPISGHRSVSWYQQTPGQGLQFLFEYFSETQRNKGNFPGRFSGRQFSNSRSEMNVSTLELGDSALYLCASQGAEHSEAFFGQGTRLTVV.

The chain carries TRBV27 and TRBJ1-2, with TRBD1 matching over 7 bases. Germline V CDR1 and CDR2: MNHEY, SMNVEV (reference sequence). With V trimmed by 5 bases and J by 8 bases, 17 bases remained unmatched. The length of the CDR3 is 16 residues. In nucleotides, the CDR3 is TGTGCCAGCAGTCAGCTACTCGGGAGGGGGCGAGGGGGCTACACCTTC. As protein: CASSQLLGRGRGGYTF.

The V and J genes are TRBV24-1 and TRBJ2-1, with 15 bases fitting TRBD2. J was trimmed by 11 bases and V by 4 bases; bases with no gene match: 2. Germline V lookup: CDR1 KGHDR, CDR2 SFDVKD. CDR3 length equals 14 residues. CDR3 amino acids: CATSEGLAGGKQFF. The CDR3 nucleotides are TGTGCCACCAGTGAGGGACTAGCGGGGGGCAAGCAGTTCTTC.

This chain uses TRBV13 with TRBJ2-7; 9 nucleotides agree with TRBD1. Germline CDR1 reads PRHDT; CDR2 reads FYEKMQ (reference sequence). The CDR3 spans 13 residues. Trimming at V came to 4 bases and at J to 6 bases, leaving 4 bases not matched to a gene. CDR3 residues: CASSSYRGREQYV. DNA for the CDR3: TGTGCCAGCAGCTCGTACAGGGGGCGCGAGCAGTACGTC.

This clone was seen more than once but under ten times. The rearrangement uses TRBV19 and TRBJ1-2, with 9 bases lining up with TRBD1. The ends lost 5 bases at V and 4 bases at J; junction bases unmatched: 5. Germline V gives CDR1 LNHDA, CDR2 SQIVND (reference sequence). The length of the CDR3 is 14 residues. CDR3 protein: CASSPDRGVYGYTF. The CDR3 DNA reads TGTGCCAGTAGTCCGGACAGGGGCGTCTATGGCTACACCTTC.